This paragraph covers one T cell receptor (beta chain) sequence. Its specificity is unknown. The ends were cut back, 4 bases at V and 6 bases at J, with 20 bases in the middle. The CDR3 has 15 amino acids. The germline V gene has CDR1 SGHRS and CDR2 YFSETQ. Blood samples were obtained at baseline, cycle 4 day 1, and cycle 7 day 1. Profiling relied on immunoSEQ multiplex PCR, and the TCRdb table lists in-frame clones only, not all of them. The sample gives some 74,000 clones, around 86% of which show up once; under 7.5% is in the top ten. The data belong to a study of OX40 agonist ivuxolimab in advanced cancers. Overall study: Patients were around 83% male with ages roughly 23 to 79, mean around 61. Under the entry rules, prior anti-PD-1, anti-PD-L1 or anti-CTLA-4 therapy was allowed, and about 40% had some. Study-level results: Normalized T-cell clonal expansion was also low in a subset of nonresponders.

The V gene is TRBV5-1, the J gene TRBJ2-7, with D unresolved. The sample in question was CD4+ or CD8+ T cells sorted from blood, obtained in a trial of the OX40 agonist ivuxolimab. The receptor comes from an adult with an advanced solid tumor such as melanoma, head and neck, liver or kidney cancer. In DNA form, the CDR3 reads TGCGCCAGCAGCGTTGGCCCATTGGCCGCTGCCGAGCAGTACTTC. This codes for CASSVGPLAAAEQYF. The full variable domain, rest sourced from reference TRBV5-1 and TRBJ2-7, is KAGVTQTPRYLIKTRGQQVTLSCSPISGHRSVSWYQQTPGQGLQFLFEYFSETQRNKGNFPGRFSGRQFSNSRSEMNVSTLELGDSALYLCASSVGPLAAAEQYFGPGTRLTVT.